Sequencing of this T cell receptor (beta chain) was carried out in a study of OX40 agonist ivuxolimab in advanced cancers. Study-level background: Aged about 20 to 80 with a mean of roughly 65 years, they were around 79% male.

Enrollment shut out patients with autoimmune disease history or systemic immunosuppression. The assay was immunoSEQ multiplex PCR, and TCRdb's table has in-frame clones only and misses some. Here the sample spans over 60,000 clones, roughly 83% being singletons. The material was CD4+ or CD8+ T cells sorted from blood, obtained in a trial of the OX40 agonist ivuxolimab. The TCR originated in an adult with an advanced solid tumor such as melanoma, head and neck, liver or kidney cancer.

This CDR3 is CASSGGTGPWYEQYF. CDR3 nucleotides: TGTGCCAGCAGCGGAGGGACAGGGCCATGGTACGAGCAGTACTTC. The chain links TRBV5-6 to TRBJ2-7; 9 bases are shared with TRBD1. In germline, CDR1 is SGHDT, CDR2 YYEEEE. Losses at the gene ends were 4 bases for V and 4 bases for J; bases not matched to a gene: 9. The CDR3 is made up of 15 amino acids.